Each of the 14 T cell receptor beta chains below was sequenced from the same sample in a study of blood T cell repertoires in COVID-19. Measured with immunoSEQ multiplex PCR; TCRdb has only the in-frame clones, and not every one. The sample has about 130,000 clones, 70% to 75% seen once. Sequencing was carried out using peripheral blood. These receptors originate from a man aged 55 to 70 with acute or convalescent COVID-19.

This clone was detected only a few times. This chain joins TRBV5-6 and TRBJ1-4; D possibly corresponds to TRBD1 (6 bases). The germline V and J ends were trimmed by 0 bases and 8 bases, with 11 bases remaining between them. The CDR3 sequence is 14 residues long. Germline V gene sequence: CDR1 SGHDT, CDR2 YYEEEE. The CDR3 nucleotides are TGTGCCAGCAGCTTGGCAGACAGGAGGGAAAAACTGTTTTTT. Amino acids: CASSLADRREKLFF. The full variable domain, completed using reference TRBV5-6 and TRBJ1-4, is DAGVTQSPTHLIKTRGQQVTLRCSPKSGHDTVSWYQQALGQGPQFIFQYYEEEERQRGNFPDRFSGHQFPNYSSELNVNALLLGDSALYLCASSLADRREKLFFGSGTQLSVL.

This clone has only a few counts. The chain employs TRBV19 and TRBJ1-1; tentative D call: TRBD1 (5 bases). Germline CDR1 reads LNHDA; CDR2 reads SQIVND (reference sequence). V dropped 7 bases and J dropped 4 bases, with 10 bases sitting between them. The CDR3 totals 12 residues. The CDR3 nucleotides are TGTGCCAGTACAGGGTACGCCACTGAAGCTTTCTTT. Its protein product is CASTGYATEAFF.

The rearrangement uses TRBV27 and TRBJ1-4; D possibly corresponds to TRBD1 (6 bases). Germline assignment: CDR1 MNHEY and CDR2 SMNVEV (reference sequence). V lost 7 bases and J 4 bases, leaving 22 bases between the germline ends. CDR3 size: 17 residues. CDR3: CASMVLGARAVNEKLFF. CDR3 nucleotide sequence: TGTGCCAGCATGGTTCTGGGGGCGCGTGCCGTTAATGAAAAACTGTTTTTT.

The rearrangement links TRBV18 to TRBJ1-1; D call uncertain. CDR3 length: 15 amino acids. The V end lost 6 bases, the J end lost 2 bases, and 16 bases lay between the germline ends. The germline V gene encodes CDR1 KGHSH and CDR2 LQKENI. The DNA of the CDR3 is TGTGCCAGCTCGGGGAGGACGGAGGCAAACACTGAAGCTTTCTTT. Translation gives CASSGRTEANTEAFF.

The V gene is TRBV24-1, the J gene TRBJ2-1; a possible D gene is TRBD1 (6 bases). The germline V gene has CDR1 KGHDR and CDR2 SFDVKD. This CDR3 contains 15 residues. Trimming removed 0 bases from V and 8 bases from J, with 13 bases in between. DNA of the CDR3: TGTGCCACCAGTGATTTGCATGCCAGGGGAGATGAGCAGTTCTTC. Its translation is CATSDLHARGDEQFF.

The gene calls are TRBV29-1 and TRBJ1-2, with TRBD1 matching 11 bases. The CDR3 covers 13 residues. CDR1 SQVTM and CDR2 ANQGSEA come from the germline V gene. V was clipped by 4 bases and J by 2 bases; unmatched bases: 0. This CDR3 is CSVGDRGNYGYTF. Written as DNA, the CDR3 is TGCAGCGTTGGGGACAGGGGGAACTATGGCTACACCTTC.

The chain links TRBV7-9 to TRBJ2-3; TRBD2 aligns across 7 bases. The junction had 9 bases not matched to a gene; V was cut back by 5 bases and J by 1 base. Germline lookup yields CDR1 SEHNR and CDR2 FQNEAQ (reference sequence). The CDR3 spans 16 residues. In DNA form, the CDR3 reads TGTGCCAGCAGCCCCGGAGGAGCGGGGCGCACAGATACGCAGTATTTT. Protein: CASSPGGAGRTDTQYF. Combining the CDR3 with reference TRBV7-9 and TRBJ2-3 gives the whole variable domain DTGVSQNPRHKITKRGQNVTFRCDPISEHNRLYWYRQTLGQGPEFLTYFQNEAQLEKSRLLSDRFSAERPKGSFSTLEIQRTEQGDSAMYLCASSPGGAGRTDTQYFGPGTRLTVL.

This clone was seen ten or more times. The CDR3 sequence is CASSSWGRGSGYTF. Written as DNA, the CDR3 is TGTGCCAGCAGCTCGTGGGGCAGGGGATCTGGCTACACCTTC. The chain employs TRBV11-2 and TRBJ1-2, with D possibly being TRBD1 (6 bases). Germline V lookup: CDR1 SGHAT, CDR2 FQNNGV. The CDR3 covers 14 residues. V lost 4 bases to trimming and J lost 7 bases, with 16 bases between them.

Concerning this clone itself: A much larger clone is a single base away; this may be a read error. This chain uses TRBV6-1 with TRBJ2-2, with TRBD1 matching 7 bases. This CDR3 has 14 residues. Germline V gene sequence: CDR1 MNHNS, CDR2 SASEGT. The V segment lost 3 bases and the J segment 4 bases; nucleotides outside the gene matches: 2. The CDR3 nucleotides are TGTGCCAGCAGTGAGGGACAGTTCACCGGGGAGCTGTTTTTT. Its protein product is CASSEGQFTGELFF.

This clone was recorded a few times. The chain combines TRBV29-1 with TRBJ1-1, with TRBD1 matching 12 bases. Germline loops: CDR1 SQVTM, CDR2 ANQGSEA. CDR3 length: 14 amino acids. V gave up 7 bases and J gave up 6 bases; unmatched junction bases: 9. The CDR3 protein is CSASGTGGEAEAFF. Written as DNA, the CDR3 is TGCAGCGCATCCGGGACAGGGGGCGAAGCTGAAGCTTTCTTT. Variable domain in full (rest from reference TRBV29-1 and TRBJ1-1): SAVISQKPSRDICQRGTSLTIQCQVDSQVTMMFWYRQQPGQSLTLIATANQGSEATYESGFVIDKFPISRPNLTFSTLTVSNMSPEDSSIYLCSASGTGGEAEAFFGQGTRLTVV.

This clone was counted many times. This chain links TRBV7-9 with TRBJ1-4; D remains unclear. This CDR3 is 16 amino acids long. Germline values: CDR1 SEHNR, CDR2 FQNEAQ (reference sequence). Trimming removed 5 bases at V and 6 bases at J, with 19 bases between. The DNA of the CDR3 is TGTGCCAGCAGCCTCACAGTAGCGGGCCCTTATGAAAAACTGTTTTTT. This sequence encodes CASSLTVAGPYEKLFF.

The chain is built from TRBV29-1 and TRBJ2-3, with D possibly being TRBD2 (5 bases). Germline lookup yields CDR1 SQVTM and CDR2 ANQGSEA. The CDR3 has 13 residues. V lost 5 bases and J 3 bases, leaving 12 bases between the germline ends. As DNA, the CDR3 is TGCAGCGTTCTACTAGTTTTGACAGATACGCAGTATTTT. Its translation: CSVLLVLTDTQYF.

The V and J genes are TRBV15 and TRBJ1-5; weak D call: TRBD1 (5 bases). V gave up 2 bases and J gave up 4 bases, with 9 bases separating them. This CDR3 comprises 14 residues. The germline V gene has CDR1 LNHNV and CDR2 YYDKDF (reference sequence). The CDR3 bases are TGTGCCACCAGCAGATCTGACAGAAATCAGCCCCAGCATTTT. Amino acids: CATSRSDRNQPQHF.

This clone came up once. The chain recombines TRBV5-1 with TRBJ1-4, with 9 bases lining up with TRBD1. This CDR3 is built from 14 residues. Germline CDR1 is SGHRS and CDR2 is YFSETQ. Losses at the gene ends were 4 bases for V and 8 bases for J; bases not matched to a gene: 6. The CDR3 sequence: CASSRGQGMEKLFF. The CDR3 DNA reads as TGCGCCAGCAGCAGGGGACAGGGTATGGAAAAACTGTTTTTT.